This T cell receptor (beta chain) was documented in a study of technical replicates of blood from a few donors. Libraries were prepared by immunoSEQ multiplex PCR; TCRdb keeps only in-frame clonotypes and omits some of them. Here the sample spans about 97,000 clones, less than 95% being singletons. The clonotype comes from a human donor in good health. The specimen sequenced was T cells isolated from PBMCs.

CDR3 sequence reads: CASSGGTGATTQYF. The CDR3 DNA reads as TGCGCCAGCAGTGGCGGGACCGGAGCGACGACGCAGTATTTT. The rearrangement joins TRBV10-1 to TRBJ2-3; a weak D match, TRBD2 (6 bases). Germline CDR1 is WNHNN and CDR2 is SYGVQD (reference sequence). Deletions cut 4 bases from V and 9 bases from J, with 17 bases between. This CDR3 is built from 14 residues.